One sample yielded the 23 T cell receptor beta chains listed below, sequenced in a study of blood T cell repertoires in COVID-19. The protocol was immunoSEQ multiplex PCR, while the TCRdb copy is restricted to in-frame clones and leaves out a portion. Of more than 90,000 clones in the sample, about 76% are singletons; the top ten hold just under 10%. Sample: peripheral blood. Source of these receptors: a woman aged 80 or over with acute or convalescent COVID-19.

The rearrangement joins TRBV7-2 to TRBJ2-3, with TRBD2 identical over 9 bases. Germline-derived CDR1 and CDR2 are SGHTA and FQGNSA. Trimming removed 4 bases from V and 1 base from J; junction bases left unmatched: 6. This CDR3 contains 16 residues. As DNA, the CDR3 is TGTGCCAGCAGCTACTTAGCGGGGGCGGGCACAGATACGCAGTATTTT. It specifies CASSYLAGAGTDTQYF.

The chain has TRBV7-6 and TRBJ2-5, with 15 bases matching TRBD2. This CDR3 spans 18 amino acids. V gave up 0 bases and J gave up 7 bases; unmatched junction bases: 9. Germline V gene sequence: CDR1 SGHVS, CDR2 FNYEAQ. DNA of the CDR3: TGTGCCAGCAGCTTAGCCGGACTAGCGGGGGGGCGGTATGGGACCCAGTACTTC. Amino acids: CASSLAGLAGGRYGTQYF.

The chain couples TRBV7-2 to TRBJ2-7; D not certain. Per the germline V gene, CDR1 is SGHTA and CDR2 is FQGNSA. The CDR3 consists of 11 residues. V gave up 5 bases and J gave up 3 bases, with 5 bases separating them. The CDR3: CASSLYYEQYF. In DNA form, the CDR3 reads TGTGCCAGCAGCCTTTACTACGAGCAGTACTTC.

This chain uses TRBV3-1 (or the pseudogene TRBV3-2) with TRBJ2-3; 11 nucleotides align to TRBD2. Germline CDR1 reads LGHDT; CDR2 reads YNNKEL (reference sequence). Germline trimming cut 4 bases from V and 5 bases from J; bases unmatched to any gene: 5. CDR3 size: 15 residues. As DNA, the CDR3 is TGTGCCAGCAGCCCCCTTAGCGGGGGGGGAGATACGCAGTATTTT. This translates into CASSPLSGGGDTQYF.

This chain links TRBV14 with TRBJ2-5, with 9 bases fitting TRBD1. Unmatched junction bases numbered 4, after V lost 4 bases and J lost 1 base. Germline CDR1 and CDR2: SGHDN and FVKESK. This CDR3 spans 15 amino acids. The CDR3, as DNA: TGTGCCAGCAGCCTCCGACAGGGGGTCCAAGAGACCCAGTACTTC. This gives the protein CASSLRQGVQETQYF.

This chain uses TRBV6-1 with TRBJ1-5; TRBD1 might be the D (5 bases). CDR1 MNHNS and CDR2 SASEGT come from the germline V gene. This CDR3 has 15 residues. V shed 1 base and J shed 6 bases, with 13 bases lying between them. CDR3 in amino acids: CASSEGGAGGQPQHF. CDR3 DNA: TGTGCCAGCAGTGAAGGGGGAGCCGGGGGTCAGCCCCAGCATTTT.

A single count supports this clone. The CDR3 reads CAANRDRGPVWYF. In DNA form, the CDR3 reads TGTGCCGCGAACCGGGACAGGGGCCCCGTGTGGTACTTC. The V gene is TRBV30, the J gene TRBJ2-7; 10 nucleotides agree with TRBD1. This CDR3 has 13 residues. Germline V lookup: CDR1 GTSNPN, CDR2 SVGIG (reference sequence). V lost 8 bases, J lost 12 bases, and 16 bases stayed unmatched.

The CDR3 loop reads CASTEGGDYEQYF. In DNA, the CDR3 is TGTGCCAGCACCGAAGGGGGGGACTACGAGCAGTACTTC. The V and J genes are TRBV6-5 and TRBJ2-7; D is possibly TRBD2 (7 bases). CDR1 is MNHEY, CDR2 SVGAGI, per germline. Trimming took off 7 bases at V and 3 bases at J, with 13 bases between the two ends. The CDR3 has 13 residues.

J is TRBJ1-6 and V is TRBV6-5; D ambiguous. Trimming pared 2 bases from V and 8 bases from J, leaving 10 bases between. Germline assignment: CDR1 MNHEY and CDR2 SVGAGI. This CDR3 is built from 14 residues. The CDR3 nucleotides are TGTGCCAGCAGTTACGAGGGTCGGTATTCACCCCTCCACTTT. Protein sequence: CASSYEGRYSPLHF.

The chain has TRBV12-3 or TRBV12-4 and TRBJ1-2, with D possibly matching TRBD1 (6 bases). V shed 2 bases and J shed 4 bases, with 8 bases lying between them. This CDR3 comprises 13 residues. The CDR3 sequence is CASSLQGPYGYTF. The CDR3 nucleotides read TGTGCCAGCAGTTTACAGGGGCCCTATGGCTACACCTTC.

This chain links TRBV5-1 with TRBJ2-5; a weak D match, TRBD2 (6 bases). This CDR3 is 15 amino acids long. Germline CDR1 reads SGHRS; CDR2 reads YFSETQ. Between the trimmed V and J ends, which lost 4 bases and 2 bases, there was a span of 15 bases. The CDR3 nucleotides are TGCGCCAGCAGCCTCAGTGCTAGCGTTCAAGAGACCCAGTACTTC. It translates to CASSLSASVQETQYF.

This clone was counted a single time. V is TRBV7-9 and J is TRBJ2-1; D possibly corresponds to TRBD1 (6 bases). This CDR3 region has 19 residues. The V gene's germline CDR1 is SEHNR and CDR2 FQNEAQ (reference sequence). Trimming removed 1 base at V and 4 bases at J, with 23 bases between. This CDR3 is CASSLVGGTGSRKYNEQFF. CDR3 sequence (DNA): TGTGCCAGCAGCTTAGTAGGGGGTACAGGGAGCAGAAAGTACAATGAGCAGTTCTTC.

The V and J genes are TRBV6-2 or TRBV6-3 and TRBJ1-5; D is unclear. This CDR3 comprises 12 residues. Per the germline V gene, CDR1 is MNHEY and CDR2 is SVGEGT. Trimming left V 5 bases short and J 3 bases short, with 5 bases between. The CDR3 is CASSQSNQPQHF. CDR3 nucleotide sequence: TGTGCCAGCAGTCAATCCAATCAGCCCCAGCATTTT.

This clone was recorded at least ten times. Other DNA sequences in the same sample also yield this CDR3. The chain has TRBV12-3 or TRBV12-4 and TRBJ1-2, with TRBD1 matching 7 bases. V lost 8 bases to trimming and J lost 5 bases; unmatched junction nucleotides: 5. The CDR3 has 12 amino acids. This CDR3 is CASSGTAYGYTF. The CDR3 bases are TGTGCCAGCTCCGGGACAGCTTATGGCTACACCTTC.

The chain couples TRBV29-1 to TRBJ1-1; the D gene is possibly TRBD1 (6 bases). The CDR3 totals 14 residues. In germline, CDR1 is SQVTM, CDR2 ANQGSEA. V lost 6 bases and J 5 bases, leaving 19 bases between the germline ends. Here the CDR3 DNA reads TGCAGCGTCGGATTACAGGGAGTGGTGACTGAAGCTTTCTTT. Translation: CSVGLQGVVTEAFF.

The rearrangement joins TRBV27 to TRBJ2-1, with 7 bases identical to TRBD2. V shed 8 bases and J 6 bases; nucleotides not matched to a gene: 13. Per germline, CDR1 MNHEY and CDR2 SMNVEV (reference sequence). The CDR3 is 15 amino acids. For the CDR3, the DNA is TGTGCCAGCTCCGCTGGAGCGGGGACCTTCAATGAGCAGTTCTTC. Translation: CASSAGAGTFNEQFF.

The chain is built from TRBV6-2 or TRBV6-3 and TRBJ2-1, with D unresolved. CDR1 MNHEY and CDR2 SVGEGT come from the germline V gene. Trimming removed 6 bases at V and 6 bases at J, with 15 bases between. The CDR3 extends over 14 amino acids. The CDR3 loop reads CASSPANPANEQFF. CDR3 DNA: TGTGCCAGCAGCCCCGCGAACCCTGCCAATGAGCAGTTCTTC.

This clone was recorded a few times. The chain is built from TRBV7-2 and TRBJ1-3; no reliable D call. Germline V gene lookup returns CDR1 SGHTA and CDR2 FQGNSA. This CDR3 region has 15 residues. The V gene lost 5 bases and the J gene lost 0 bases, with 11 bases spanning the gap. CDR3 coding DNA: TGTGCCAGCAGCGTACAGTCTATCTCTGGAAACACCATATATTTT. This translates into CASSVQSISGNTIYF. The full variable domain, its missing parts supplied by reference TRBV7-2 and TRBJ1-3, is GAGVSQSPSNKVTEKGKDVELRCDPISGHTALYWYRQSLGQGLEFLIYFQGNSAPDKSGLPSDRFSAERTGGSVSTLTIQRTQQEDSAVYLCASSVQSISGNTIYFGEGSWLTVV.

This clone was seen only a few times. The rearrangement joins TRBV12-3 or TRBV12-4 to TRBJ1-5; D is perhaps TRBD1 (5 bases). The CDR3 is 13 residues long. V was shortened by 1 base and J by 9 bases, with 10 bases between the two germline ends. The CDR3 loop is CASSLDRRSPQHF. CDR3 nucleotide sequence: TGTGCCAGCAGTTTAGACAGGCGATCGCCCCAGCATTTT.

This chain joins TRBV2 and TRBJ1-2, with a tentative D call TRBD1 (6 bases). Looked up from germline, CDR1 is SNHLY and CDR2 is FYNNEI. This CDR3 spans 15 amino acids. Deletions cut 4 bases from V and 1 base from J, with 13 bases between. In DNA, the CDR3 is TGTGCCAGCAGTGGCGTGAAGGGGGTTAACTATGGCTACACCTTC. Its protein is CASSGVKGVNYGYTF.

The chain employs TRBV20-1 and TRBJ2-6; no clear D. V was clipped by 3 bases and J by 3 bases, with 9 bases between them. The CDR3 runs 14 residues. Germline V gene data show CDR1 as DFQATT and CDR2 as SNEGSKA (reference sequence). CDR3 sequence: CSASRSGGANVLTF. CDR3 nucleotide sequence: TGCAGTGCTAGTAGGTCAGGTGGGGCCAACGTCCTGACTTTC.

This chain joins TRBV19 and TRBJ1-5; a possible D gene is TRBD1 (5 bases). The CDR3 runs to 18 residues. Germline loops: CDR1 LNHDA, CDR2 SQIVND (reference sequence). V was pared by 0 bases and J by 4 bases, with 19 bases between. The CDR3 loop is CASSIDPRETEFNQPQHF. The CDR3 DNA sequence: TGTGCCAGTAGTATAGATCCGAGAGAGACAGAGTTTAATCAGCCCCAGCATTTT.

The chain joins TRBV6-5 to TRBJ2-7; TRBD2 matches 11 bases. V shed 9 bases, J shed 3 bases, and the junction held 7 bases outside the gene matches. This CDR3 is 14 amino acids long. CDR1 is MNHEY, CDR2 SVGAGI, per germline. The CDR3 loop is CASGEGTSGYEQYF. DNA for the CDR3: TGTGCCAGTGGGGAAGGGACTAGCGGCTACGAGCAGTACTTC.